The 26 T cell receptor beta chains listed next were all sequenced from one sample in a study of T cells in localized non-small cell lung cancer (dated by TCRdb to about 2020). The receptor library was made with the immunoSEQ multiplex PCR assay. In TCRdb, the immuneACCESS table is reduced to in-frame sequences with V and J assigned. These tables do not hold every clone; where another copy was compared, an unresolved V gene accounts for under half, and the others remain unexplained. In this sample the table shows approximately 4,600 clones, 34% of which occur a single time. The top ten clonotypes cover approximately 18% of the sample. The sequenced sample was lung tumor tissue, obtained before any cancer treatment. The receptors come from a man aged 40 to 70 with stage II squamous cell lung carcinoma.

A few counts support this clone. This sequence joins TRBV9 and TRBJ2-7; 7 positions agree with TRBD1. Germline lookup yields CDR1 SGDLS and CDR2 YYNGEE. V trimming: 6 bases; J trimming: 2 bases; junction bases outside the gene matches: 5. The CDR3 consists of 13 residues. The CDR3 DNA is TGTGCCAGCACTTGGGACAGTACCTACGAGCAGTACTTC. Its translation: CASTWDSTYEQYF.

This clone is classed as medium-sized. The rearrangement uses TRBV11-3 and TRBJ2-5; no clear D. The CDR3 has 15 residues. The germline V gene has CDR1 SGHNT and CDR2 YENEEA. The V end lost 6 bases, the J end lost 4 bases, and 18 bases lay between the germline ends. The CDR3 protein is CASSTGDGVGETQYF. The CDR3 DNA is TGTGCCAGCAGTACGGGTGACGGAGTCGGAGAGACCCAGTACTTC.

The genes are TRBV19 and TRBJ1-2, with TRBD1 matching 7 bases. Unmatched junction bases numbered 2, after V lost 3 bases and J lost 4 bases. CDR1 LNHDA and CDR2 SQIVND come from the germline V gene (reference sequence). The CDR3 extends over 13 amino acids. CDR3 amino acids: CASSMGQSYGYTF. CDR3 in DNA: TGTGCCAGTAGTATGGGACAGTCCTATGGCTACACCTTC.

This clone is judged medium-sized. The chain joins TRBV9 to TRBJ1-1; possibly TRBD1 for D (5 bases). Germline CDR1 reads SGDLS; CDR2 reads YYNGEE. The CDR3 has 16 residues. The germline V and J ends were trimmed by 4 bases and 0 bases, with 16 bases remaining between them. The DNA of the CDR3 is TGTGCCAGCAGCTATACGAAGGACACCATGAACACTGAAGCTTTCTTT. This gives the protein CASSYTKDTMNTEAFF. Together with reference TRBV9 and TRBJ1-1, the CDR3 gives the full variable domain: DSGVTQTPKHLITATGQRVTLRCSPRSGDLSVYWYQQSLDQGLQFLIQYYNGEERAKGNILERFSAQQFPDLHSELNLSSLELGDSALYFCASSYTKDTMNTEAFFGQGTRLTVV.

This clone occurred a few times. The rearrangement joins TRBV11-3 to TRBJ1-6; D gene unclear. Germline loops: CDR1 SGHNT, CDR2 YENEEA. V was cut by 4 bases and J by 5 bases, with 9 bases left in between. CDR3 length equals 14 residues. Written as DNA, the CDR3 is TGTGCCAGCAGCTCCGGACGGGATAATTCACCCCTCCACTTT. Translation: CASSSGRDNSPLHF.

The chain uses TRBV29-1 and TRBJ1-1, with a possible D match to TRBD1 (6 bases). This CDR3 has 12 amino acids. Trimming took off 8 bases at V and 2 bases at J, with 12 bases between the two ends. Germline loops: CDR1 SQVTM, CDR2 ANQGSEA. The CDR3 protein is CSFRDINTEAFF. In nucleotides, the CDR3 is TGCAGCTTCCGGGACATAAACACTGAAGCTTTCTTT.

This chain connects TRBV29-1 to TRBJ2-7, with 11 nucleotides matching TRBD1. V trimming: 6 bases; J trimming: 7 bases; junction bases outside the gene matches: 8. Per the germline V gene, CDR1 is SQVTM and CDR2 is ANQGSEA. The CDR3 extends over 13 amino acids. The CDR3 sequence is CSVSGQGGLEQYF. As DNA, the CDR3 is TGCAGCGTCTCGGGACAGGGGGGCCTGGAGCAGTACTTC.

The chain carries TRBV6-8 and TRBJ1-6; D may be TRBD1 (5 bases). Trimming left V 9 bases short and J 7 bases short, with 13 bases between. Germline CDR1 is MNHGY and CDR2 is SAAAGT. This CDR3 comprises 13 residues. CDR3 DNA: TGTGCCAGTAGTGCGGGGGAAAATTCACCCCTCCACTTT. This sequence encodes CASSAGENSPLHF.

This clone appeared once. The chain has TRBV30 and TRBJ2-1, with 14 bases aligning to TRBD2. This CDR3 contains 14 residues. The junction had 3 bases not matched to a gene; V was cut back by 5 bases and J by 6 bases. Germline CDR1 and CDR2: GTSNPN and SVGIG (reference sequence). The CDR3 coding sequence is TGTGCCTGGGGACTAGCGGGAGGCGGCAATGAGCAGTTCTTC. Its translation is CAWGLAGGGNEQFF.

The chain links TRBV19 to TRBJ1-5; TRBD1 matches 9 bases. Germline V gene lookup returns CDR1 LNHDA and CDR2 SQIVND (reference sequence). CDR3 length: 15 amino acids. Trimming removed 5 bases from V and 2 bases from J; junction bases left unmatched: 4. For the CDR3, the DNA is TGTGCCAGTAGTCTGGGACAGGGACGCAATCAGCCCCAGCATTTT. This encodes CASSLGQGRNQPQHF.

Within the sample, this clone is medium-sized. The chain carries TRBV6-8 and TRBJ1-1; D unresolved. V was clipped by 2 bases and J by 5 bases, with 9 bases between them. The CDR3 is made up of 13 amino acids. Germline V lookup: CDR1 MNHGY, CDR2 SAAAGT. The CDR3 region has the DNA TGTGCCAGCAGTTACAACAGAGGAACTGAAGCTTTCTTT. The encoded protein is CASSYNRGTEAFF.

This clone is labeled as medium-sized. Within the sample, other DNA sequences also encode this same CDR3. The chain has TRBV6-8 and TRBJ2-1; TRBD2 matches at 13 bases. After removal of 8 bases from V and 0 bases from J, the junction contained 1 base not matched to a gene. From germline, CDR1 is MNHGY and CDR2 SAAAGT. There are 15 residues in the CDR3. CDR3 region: CASRTSGSSYNEQFF. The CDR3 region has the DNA TGTGCCAGCCGGACTAGCGGGAGCTCCTACAATGAGCAGTTCTTC.

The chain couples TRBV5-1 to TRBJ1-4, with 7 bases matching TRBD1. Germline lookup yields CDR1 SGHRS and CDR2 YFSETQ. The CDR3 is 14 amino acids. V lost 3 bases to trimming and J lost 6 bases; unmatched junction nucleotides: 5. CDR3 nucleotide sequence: TGCGCCAGCAGCTGGACCGGGACAGATGAAAAACTGTTTTTT. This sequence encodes CASSWTGTDEKLFF.

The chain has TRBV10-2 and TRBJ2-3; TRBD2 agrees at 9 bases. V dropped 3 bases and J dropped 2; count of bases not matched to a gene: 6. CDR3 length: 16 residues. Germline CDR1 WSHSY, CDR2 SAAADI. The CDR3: CASSDPTSGYTDTQYF. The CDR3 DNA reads TGCGCCAGCAGTGATCCGACTAGCGGTTACACAGATACGCAGTATTTT.

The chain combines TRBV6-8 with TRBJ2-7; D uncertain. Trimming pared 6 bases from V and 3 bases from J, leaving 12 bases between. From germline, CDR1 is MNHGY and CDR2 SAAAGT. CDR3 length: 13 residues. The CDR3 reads CASSGDRSYEQYF. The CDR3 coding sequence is TGTGCCAGCAGCGGTGACCGAAGCTACGAGCAGTACTTC.

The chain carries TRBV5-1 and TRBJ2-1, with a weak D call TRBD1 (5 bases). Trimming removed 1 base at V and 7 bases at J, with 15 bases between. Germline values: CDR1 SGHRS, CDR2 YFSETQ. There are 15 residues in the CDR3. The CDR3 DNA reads TGCGCCAGCAGCTTGTCCAGGGTATTGTCAAATGAGCAGTTCTTC. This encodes CASSLSRVLSNEQFF.

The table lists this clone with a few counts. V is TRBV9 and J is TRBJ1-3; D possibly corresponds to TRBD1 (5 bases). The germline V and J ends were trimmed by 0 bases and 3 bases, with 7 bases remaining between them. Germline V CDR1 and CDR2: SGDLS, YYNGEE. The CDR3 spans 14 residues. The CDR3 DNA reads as TGTGCCAGCAGCGTAGAAGGGGTTGGAAACACCATATATTTT. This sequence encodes CASSVEGVGNTIYF.

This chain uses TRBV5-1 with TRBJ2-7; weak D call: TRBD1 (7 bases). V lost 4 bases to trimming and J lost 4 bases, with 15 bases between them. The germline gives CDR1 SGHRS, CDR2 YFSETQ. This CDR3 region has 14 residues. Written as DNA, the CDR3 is TGCGCCAGCAGCGTGACGGCAGGGGGGTACGAGCAGTACTTC. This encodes CASSVTAGGYEQYF.

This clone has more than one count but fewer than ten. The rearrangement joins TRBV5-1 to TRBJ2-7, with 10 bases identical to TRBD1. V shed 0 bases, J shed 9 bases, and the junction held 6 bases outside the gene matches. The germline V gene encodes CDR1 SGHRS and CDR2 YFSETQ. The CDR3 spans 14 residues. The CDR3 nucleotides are TGCGCCAGCAGCTTGGCCGGGACAGGGGCAGTGCAGTACTTC. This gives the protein CASSLAGTGAVQYF. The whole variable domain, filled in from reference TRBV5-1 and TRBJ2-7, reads KAGVTQTPRYLIKTRGQQVTLSCSPISGHRSVSWYQQTPGQGLQFLFEYFSETQRNKGNFPGRFSGRQFSNSRSEMNVSTLELGDSALYLCASSLAGTGAVQYFGPGTRLTVT.

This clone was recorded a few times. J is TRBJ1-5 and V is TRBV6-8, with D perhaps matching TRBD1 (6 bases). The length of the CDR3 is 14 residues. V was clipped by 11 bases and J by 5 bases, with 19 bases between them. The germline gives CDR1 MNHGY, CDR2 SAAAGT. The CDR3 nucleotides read TGTGCCGGAAATAACAGGGTAGGGGATCAGCCCCAGCATTTT. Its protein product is CAGNNRVGDQPQHF.

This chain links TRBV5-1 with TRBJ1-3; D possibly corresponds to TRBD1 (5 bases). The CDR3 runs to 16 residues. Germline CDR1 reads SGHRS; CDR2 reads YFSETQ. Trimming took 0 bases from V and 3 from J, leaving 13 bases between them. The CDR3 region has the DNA TGCGCCAGCAGCTTGGAGGGACTAGAACGTGGAAACACCATATATTTT. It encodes CASSLEGLERGNTIYF.

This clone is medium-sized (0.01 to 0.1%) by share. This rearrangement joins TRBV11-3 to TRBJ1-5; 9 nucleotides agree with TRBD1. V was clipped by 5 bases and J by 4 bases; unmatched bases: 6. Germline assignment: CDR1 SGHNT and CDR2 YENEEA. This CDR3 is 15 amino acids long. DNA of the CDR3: TGTGCCAGCAGCGAAACAGGGGGCCGGAATCAGCCCCAGCATTTT. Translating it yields CASSETGGRNQPQHF. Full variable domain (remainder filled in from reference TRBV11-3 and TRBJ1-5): EAGVVQSPRYKIIEKKQPVAFWCNPISGHNTLYWYLQNLGQGPELLIRYENEEAVDDSQLPKDRFSAERLKGVDSTLKIQPAELGDSAVYLCASSETGGRNQPQHFGDGTRLSIL.

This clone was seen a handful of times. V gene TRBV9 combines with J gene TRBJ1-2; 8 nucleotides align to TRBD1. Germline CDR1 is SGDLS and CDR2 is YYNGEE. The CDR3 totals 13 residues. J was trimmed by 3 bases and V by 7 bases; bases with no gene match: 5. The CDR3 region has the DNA TGTGCCAGCGGACAGGGTAATCACTATGGCTACACCTTC. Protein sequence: CASGQGNHYGYTF.

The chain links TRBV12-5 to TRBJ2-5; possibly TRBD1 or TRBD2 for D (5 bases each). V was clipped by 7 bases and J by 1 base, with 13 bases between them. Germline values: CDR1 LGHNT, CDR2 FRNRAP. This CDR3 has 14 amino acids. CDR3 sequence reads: CASDSGTVQETQYF. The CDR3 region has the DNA TGTGCTAGTGACTCTGGGACGGTCCAAGAGACCCAGTACTTC.

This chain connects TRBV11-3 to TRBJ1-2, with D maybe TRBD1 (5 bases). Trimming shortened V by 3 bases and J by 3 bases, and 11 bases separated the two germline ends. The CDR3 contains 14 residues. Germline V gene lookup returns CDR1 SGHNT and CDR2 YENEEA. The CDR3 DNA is TGTGCCAGCAGCTTGGGGCGGCGGGACTATGGCTACACCTTC. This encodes CASSLGRRDYGYTF.

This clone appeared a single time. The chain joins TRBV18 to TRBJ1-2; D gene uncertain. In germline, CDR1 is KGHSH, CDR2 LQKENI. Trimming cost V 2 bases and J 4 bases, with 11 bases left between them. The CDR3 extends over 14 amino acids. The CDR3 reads CASSPADGPYGYTF. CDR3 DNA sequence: TGTGCCAGCTCACCAGCTGACGGGCCCTATGGCTACACCTTC.